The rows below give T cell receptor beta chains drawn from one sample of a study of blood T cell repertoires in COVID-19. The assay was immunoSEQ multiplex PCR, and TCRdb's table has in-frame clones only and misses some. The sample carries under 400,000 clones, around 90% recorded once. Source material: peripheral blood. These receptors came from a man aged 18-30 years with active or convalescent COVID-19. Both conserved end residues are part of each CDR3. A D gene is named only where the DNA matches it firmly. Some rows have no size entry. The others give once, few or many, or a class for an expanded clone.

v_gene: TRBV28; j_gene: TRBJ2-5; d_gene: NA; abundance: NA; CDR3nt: TGTGCCAGCAGAACAGGGCTCCAAGAGACCCAGTACTTC; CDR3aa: CASRTGLQETQYF
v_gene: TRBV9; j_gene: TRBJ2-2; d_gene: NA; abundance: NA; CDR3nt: TGTGCCAGCACCCACAGACCGAACACCGGGGAGCTGTTTTTT; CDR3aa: CASTHRPNTGELFF
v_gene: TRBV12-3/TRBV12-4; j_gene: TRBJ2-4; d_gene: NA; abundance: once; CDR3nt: TGTGCCAGCGGAGGGTTAGCCAAAAACATTCAGTACTTC; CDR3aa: CASGGLAKNIQYF
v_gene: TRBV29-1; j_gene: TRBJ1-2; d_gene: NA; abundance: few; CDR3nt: TGCAGCGTTGTTGAGGGTAGGGGCTACACCTTC; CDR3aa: CSVVEGRGYTF
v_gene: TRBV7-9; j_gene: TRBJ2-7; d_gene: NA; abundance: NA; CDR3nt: TGTGCCAGCAGCCCACCAGGGGTTTCCTACGAGCAGTACTTC; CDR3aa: CASSPPGVSYEQYF
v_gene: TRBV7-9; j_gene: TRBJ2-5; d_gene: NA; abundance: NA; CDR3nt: TGTGCCAGCAGCTTCGCCCAGGGCCAAGAGACCCAGTACTTC; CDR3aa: CASSFAQGQETQYF
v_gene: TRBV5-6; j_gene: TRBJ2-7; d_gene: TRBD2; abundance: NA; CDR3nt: TGTGCCAGCAGGGAGTGGGGGGAGGGCCCACAGGAGCAGTACTTC; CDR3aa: CASREWGEGPQEQYF
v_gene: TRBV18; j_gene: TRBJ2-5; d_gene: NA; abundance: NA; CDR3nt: TGTGCCAGCTCACCACCGCTAGCTGAGACCCAGTACTTC; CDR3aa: CASSPPLAETQYF
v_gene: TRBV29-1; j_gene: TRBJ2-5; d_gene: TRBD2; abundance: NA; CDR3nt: TGCACCTGCAAAGCGGGGGGTTTGGAGACCCAGTACTTC; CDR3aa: CTCKAGGLETQYF
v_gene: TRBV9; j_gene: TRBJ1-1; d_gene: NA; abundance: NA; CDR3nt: TGTGCCAGCAGCGCACAGGGTTTTAATGAAGCTTTCTTT; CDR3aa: CASSAQGFNEAFF
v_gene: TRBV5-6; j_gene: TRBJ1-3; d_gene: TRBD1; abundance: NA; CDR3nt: TGTGCCAGCAGCCCGGGACAGGACGGAAACACCATATATTTT; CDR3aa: CASSPGQDGNTIYF
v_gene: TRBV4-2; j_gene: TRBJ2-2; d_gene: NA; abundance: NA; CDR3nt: TGTGCCAGCAGCCAAGACTCGGACACCGGGGAGCTGTTTTTT; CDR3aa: CASSQDSDTGELFF
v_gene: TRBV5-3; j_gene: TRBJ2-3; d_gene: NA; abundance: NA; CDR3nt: TGTGCCAGAAGACGCCGACTAACTAGCACAGATACGCAGTATTTT; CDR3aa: CARRRRLTSTDTQYF
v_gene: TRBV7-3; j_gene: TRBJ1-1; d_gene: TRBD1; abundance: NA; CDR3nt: TGTGCCAGCAGCGCTACAGGGGCGAAGAACACTGAAGCTTTCTTT; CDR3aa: CASSATGAKNTEAFF
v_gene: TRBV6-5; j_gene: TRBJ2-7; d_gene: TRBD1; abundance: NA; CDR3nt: TGTGCCAGCATCCGACAGGGGGCCCTATACGAGCAGTACTTC; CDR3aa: CASIRQGALYEQYF
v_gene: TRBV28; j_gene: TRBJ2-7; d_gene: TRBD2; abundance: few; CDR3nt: TGTGCCAGCAGTTTAAGCGGGAGAAACTACGAGCAGTACTTC; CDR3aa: CASSLSGRNYEQYF
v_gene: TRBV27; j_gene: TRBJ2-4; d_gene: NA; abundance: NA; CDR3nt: TGTGCCAGCAGTACCCGGGGTCTAGCCAAAAACATTCAGTACTTC; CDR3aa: CASSTRGLAKNIQYF
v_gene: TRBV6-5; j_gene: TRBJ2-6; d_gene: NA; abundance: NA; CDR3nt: TGTGCCAGCAGTTACTCTTATGGATCTGGGGCCAACGTGCTGACTTTC; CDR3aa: CASSYSYGSGANVLTF
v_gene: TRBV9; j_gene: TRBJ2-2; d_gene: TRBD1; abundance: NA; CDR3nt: TGTGCCAGCAGCGACAACAGGGGGGAGGTAATGAACACCGGGGAGCTGTTTTTT; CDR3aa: CASSDNRGEVMNTGELFF
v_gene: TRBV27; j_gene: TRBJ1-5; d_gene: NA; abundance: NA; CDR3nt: TGTGCCAGCAGTTTAAGACAGGGCAATCAGCCCCAGCATTTT; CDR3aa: CASSLRQGNQPQHF
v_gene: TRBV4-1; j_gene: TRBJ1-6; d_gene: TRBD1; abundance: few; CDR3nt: TGCGCCAGCAGCCAAGAACAGGGGATCTATTCACCCCTCCACTTT; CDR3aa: CASSQEQGIYSPLHF
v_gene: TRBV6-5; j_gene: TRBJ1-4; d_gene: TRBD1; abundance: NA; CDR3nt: TGTGCCAGCAGGGGACAGGGGCGGGAAAAACTGTTTTTT; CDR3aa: CASRGQGREKLFF
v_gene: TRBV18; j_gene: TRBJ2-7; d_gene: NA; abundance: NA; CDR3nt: TGTGCCAGCTCAACGGGGTTAACCTCCTACGAGCAGTACTTC; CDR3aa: CASSTGLTSYEQYF
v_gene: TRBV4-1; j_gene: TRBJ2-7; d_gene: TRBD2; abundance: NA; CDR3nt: TGCGCCAGCAGCCTGGCGGGAGGGCAATCCTACGAGCAGTACTTC; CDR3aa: CASSLAGGQSYEQYF
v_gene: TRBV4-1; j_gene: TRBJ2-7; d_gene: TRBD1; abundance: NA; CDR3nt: TGCGCCAGCAGCCAACAAACAGGGGGTTCACCCTACGAGCAGTACTTC; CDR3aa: CASSQQTGGSPYEQYF
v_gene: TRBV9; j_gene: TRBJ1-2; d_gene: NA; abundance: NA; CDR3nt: TGTGCCAGCAGCGAGGAGGTTACAGGGTCCTATGGCTACACCTTC; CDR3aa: CASSEEVTGSYGYTF
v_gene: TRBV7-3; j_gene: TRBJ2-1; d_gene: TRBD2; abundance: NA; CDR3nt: TGTGCCAGCAGCTTTGCGGGGGGCACCTACAATGAGCAGTTCTTC; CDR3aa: CASSFAGGTYNEQFF
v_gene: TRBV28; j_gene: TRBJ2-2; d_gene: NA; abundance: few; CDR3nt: TGTGCCAGCAGTTCGACGCGGCATGCCACCGGGGAGCTGTTTTTT; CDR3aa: CASSSTRHATGELFF
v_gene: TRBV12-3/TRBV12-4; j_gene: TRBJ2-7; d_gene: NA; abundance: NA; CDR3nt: TGTGCCAGCAGTTTGGCGGGGAGCGAGCAGTACTTC; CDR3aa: CASSLAGSEQYF
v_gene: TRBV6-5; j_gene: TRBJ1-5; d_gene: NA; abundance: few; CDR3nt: TGTGCCAGCAGTTACTCGGGTCAGGCAAATCAGCCCCAGCATTTT; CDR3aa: CASSYSGQANQPQHF
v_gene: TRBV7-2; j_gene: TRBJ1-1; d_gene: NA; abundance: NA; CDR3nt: TGTGCCAGCAGGCGACAAAAGAACACTGAAGCTTTCTTT; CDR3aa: CASRRQKNTEAFF
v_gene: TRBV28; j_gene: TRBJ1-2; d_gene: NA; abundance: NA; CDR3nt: TGTGCCAGCAGTTTAGACAGCCCGAGTGGCTACACCTTC; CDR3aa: CASSLDSPSGYTF
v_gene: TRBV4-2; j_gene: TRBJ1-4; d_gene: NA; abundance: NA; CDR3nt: TGTGCCAGCAGCCAAAGAGGACACCGTGCAACTAATGAAAAACTGTTTTTT; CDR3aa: CASSQRGHRATNEKLFF
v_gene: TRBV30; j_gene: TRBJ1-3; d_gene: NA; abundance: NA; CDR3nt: TGTGCCTGGAGTGTATTCAGTACTGGAAACACCATATATTTT; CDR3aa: CAWSVFSTGNTIYF
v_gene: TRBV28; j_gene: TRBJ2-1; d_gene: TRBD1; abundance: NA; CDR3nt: TGTGCCAGCAGTCTTCCCTGGACAGGGCGGAATGAGCAGTTCTTC; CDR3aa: CASSLPWTGRNEQFF
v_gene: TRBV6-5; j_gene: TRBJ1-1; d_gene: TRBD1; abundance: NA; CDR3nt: TGTGCCAGCAGACCGCCCGGGGGACAGGACACTGAAGCTTTCTTT; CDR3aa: CASRPPGGQDTEAFF
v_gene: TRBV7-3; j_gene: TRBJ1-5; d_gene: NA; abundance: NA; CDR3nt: TGTGCCAGCAGCCTCACCCCGTGGGCAGGGGATAGCAATCAGCCCCAGCATTTT; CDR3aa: CASSLTPWAGDSNQPQHF
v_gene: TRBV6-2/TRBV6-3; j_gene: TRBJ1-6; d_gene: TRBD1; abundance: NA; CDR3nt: TGTGCCAGCAGTACTCCGGGACAGACACCCCTCCACTTT; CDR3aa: CASSTPGQTPLHF
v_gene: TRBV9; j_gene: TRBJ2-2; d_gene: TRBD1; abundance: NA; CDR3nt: TGTGCCAGCAGGAAGGGACAGGGGAACACCGGGGAGCTGTTTTTT; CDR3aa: CASRKGQGNTGELFF
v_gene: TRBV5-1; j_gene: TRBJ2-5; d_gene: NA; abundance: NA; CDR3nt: TGCGCCAGCAGCTTGGGTGGGACTCAAGAGACCCAGTACTTC; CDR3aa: CASSLGGTQETQYF
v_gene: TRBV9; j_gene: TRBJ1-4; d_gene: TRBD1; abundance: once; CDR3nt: TGTGCCAGCAGCGGACAGGGGGCAACTAATGAAAAACTGTTTTTT; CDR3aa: CASSGQGATNEKLFF
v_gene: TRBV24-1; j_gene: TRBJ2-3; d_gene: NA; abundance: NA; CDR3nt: TGTGCCACCAGTGACCCTACAGGGAGAGGTACAGATACGCAGTATTTT; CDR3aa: CATSDPTGRGTDTQYF
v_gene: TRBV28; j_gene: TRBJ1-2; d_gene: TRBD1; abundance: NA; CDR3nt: TGTGCCAGCAGCCCTATCACGGACAGGGACGGCTACACCTTC; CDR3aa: CASSPITDRDGYTF
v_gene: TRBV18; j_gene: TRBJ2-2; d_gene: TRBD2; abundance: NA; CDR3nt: TGTGCCAGCTCACCTACGAGCGGGGGGACGAACACCGGGGAGCTGTTTTTT; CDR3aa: CASSPTSGGTNTGELFF
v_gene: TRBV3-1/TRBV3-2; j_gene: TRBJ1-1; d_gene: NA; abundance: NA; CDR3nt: TGTGCCAGCAGCCACAACAGGGTATCGCGGACTGAAGCTTTCTTT; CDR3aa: CASSHNRVSRTEAFF
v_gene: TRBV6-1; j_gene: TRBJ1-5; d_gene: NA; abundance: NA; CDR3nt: TGTGCCAGCAGTGAAGACGGAGGAAGATATCAGCCCCAGCATTTT; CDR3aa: CASSEDGGRYQPQHF
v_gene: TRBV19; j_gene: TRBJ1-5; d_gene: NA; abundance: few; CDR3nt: TGTGCCAGTAGTATCAGGGGTGATCAGCCCCAGCATTTT; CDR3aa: CASSIRGDQPQHF
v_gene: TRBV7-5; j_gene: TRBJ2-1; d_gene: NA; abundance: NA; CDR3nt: TGTGCCAGAATAGGGGTTAGAGAGACTAGCGGGAGACCCTACAATGAGCAGTTCTTC; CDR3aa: CARIGVRETSGRPYNEQFF
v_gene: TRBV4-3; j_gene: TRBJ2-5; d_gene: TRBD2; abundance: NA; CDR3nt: TGCGCCAGCAGCCAGGGACTAGCGTCGGAGACCCAGTACTTC; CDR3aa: CASSQGLASETQYF
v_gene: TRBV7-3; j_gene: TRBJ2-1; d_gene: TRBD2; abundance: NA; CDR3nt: TGTGCCAGCAGCTTAATCCTACTAGCGGGAGACAATGAGCAGTTCTTC; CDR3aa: CASSLILLAGDNEQFF
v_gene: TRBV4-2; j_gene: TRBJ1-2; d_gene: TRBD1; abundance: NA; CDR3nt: TGTGCCAGCAGCCAGAGGACAGGTGACTTCTTCTATGGCTACACCTTC; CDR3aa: CASSQRTGDFFYGYTF
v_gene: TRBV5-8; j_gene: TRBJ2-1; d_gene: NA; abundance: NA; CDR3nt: TGTGCCAGCAGCCAAGGACTGGGCAGCTCCTACAATGAGCAGTTCTTC; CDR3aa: CASSQGLGSSYNEQFF
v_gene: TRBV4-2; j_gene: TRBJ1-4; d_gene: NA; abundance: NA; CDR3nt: TGTGCCAGCAGCCAAGATTCTGTCGGTGAGGGTGAAAAACTGTTTTTT; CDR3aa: CASSQDSVGEGEKLFF
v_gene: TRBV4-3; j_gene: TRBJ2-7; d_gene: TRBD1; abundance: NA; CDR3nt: TGCGCCAGCAGCCAGGCCCGGGACAGTGTCTACGAGCAGTACTTC; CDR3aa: CASSQARDSVYEQYF
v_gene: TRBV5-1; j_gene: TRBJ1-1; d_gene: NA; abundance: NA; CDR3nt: TGCGCCAGCAGCTCGAAGGGACATATGAACACTGAAGCTTTCTTT; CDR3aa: CASSSKGHMNTEAFF
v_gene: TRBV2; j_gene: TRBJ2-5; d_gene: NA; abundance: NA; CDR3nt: TGTGCCAGCAGTCGGGGTGGGGAGACCCAGTACTTC; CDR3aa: CASSRGGETQYF
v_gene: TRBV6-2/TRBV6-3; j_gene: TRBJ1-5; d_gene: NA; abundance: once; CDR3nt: TGTGCCAGCAGTTACGGGACGGGACTTATCAATCAGCCCCAGCATTTT; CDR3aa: CASSYGTGLINQPQHF